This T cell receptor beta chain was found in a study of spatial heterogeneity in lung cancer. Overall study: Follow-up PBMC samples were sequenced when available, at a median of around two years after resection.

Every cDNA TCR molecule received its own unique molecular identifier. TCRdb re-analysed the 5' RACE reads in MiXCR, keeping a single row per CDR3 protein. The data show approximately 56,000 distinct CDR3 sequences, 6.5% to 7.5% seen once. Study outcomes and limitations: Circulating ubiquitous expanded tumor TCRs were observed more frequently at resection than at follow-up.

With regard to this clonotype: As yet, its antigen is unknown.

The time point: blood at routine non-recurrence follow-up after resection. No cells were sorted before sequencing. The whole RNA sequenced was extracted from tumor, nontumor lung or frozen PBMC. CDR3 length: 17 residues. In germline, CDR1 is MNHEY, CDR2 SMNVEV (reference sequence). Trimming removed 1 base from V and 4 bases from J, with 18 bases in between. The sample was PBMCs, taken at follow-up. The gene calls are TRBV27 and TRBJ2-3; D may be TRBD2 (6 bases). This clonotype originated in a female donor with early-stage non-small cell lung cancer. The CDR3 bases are TGTGCCAGCAGTTTATTACCCCCAGCGGGTATGCCAGATACGCAGTATTTT. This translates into CASSLLPPAGMPDTQYF.